This T cell receptor (beta chain) was recovered during a study of CD8 T cells in Susac syndrome. After extraction with the RNeasy kit, roughly 0.45 to 1 ug of the RNA was reverse transcribed using random hexamers. TCRdb reprocessed the immunoSEQ multiplex PCR reads via MiXCR and lists one record per CDR3 protein. The repertoire holds 130,000 to 150,000 distinct CDR3 sequences, with over 85% as singletons. The CDR3 spans 14 residues. Germline V gives CDR1 PRHDT, CDR2 FYEKMQ (reference sequence). The J segment lost 9 bases and the V segment lost 5 bases, leaving 10 bases of the junction unmatched. This clonotype was obtained from a human donor in good health. J is TRBJ2-1 and V is TRBV13, with TRBD1 matching over 7 bases. Input material: CD8+ T cells from PBMCs. DNA of the CDR3: TGTGCCAGCAGCATAGATGCCAGGGGGTTTGAGCAGTTCTTC. Protein product: CASSIDARGFEQFF.